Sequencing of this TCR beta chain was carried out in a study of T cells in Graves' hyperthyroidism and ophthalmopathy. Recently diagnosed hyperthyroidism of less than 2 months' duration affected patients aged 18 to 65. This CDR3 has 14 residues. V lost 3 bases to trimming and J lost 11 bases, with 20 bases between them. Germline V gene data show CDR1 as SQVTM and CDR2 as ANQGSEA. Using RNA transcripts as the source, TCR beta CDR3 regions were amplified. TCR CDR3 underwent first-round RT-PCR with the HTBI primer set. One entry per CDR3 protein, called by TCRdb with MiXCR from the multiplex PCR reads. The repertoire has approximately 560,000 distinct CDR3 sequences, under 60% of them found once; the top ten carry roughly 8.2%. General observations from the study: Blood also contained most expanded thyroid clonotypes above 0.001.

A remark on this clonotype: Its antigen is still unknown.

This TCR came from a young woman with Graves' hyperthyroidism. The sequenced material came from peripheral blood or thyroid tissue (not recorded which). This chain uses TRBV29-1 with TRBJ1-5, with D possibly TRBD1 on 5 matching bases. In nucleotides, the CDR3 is TGCAGCGTTGACCCAGCGGGGGTACAAGAGACCCAGCATTTT. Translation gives CSVDPAGVQETQHF.